A selection of T cell receptor beta chains follows, all from one sample in a study of cytomegalovirus exposure and HLA in healthy donors. This table comes from immunoSEQ multiplex PCR, and its TCRdb copy is limited to in-frame clones, with some not included. In the table there are about 150,000 clones, about 80% of which are singletons. The sample taken for sequencing was PBMCs. These receptors came from a woman aged 40 to 49 in good health and CMV-seronegative. Both conserved end residues are part of each CDR3. D genes are given only for firm matches. A clone size is listed for some rows: how often the clone was seen (once, few, many), or a class if it is expanded.

abundance	j_gene	d_gene	v_gene	CDR3nt	CDR3aa
.	TRBJ2-7	.	TRBV7-3	TGTGCCAGCAGCCCCCAGGCGGGCTACGAGCAGTACTTC	CASSPQAGYEQYF
.	TRBJ1-6	TRBD1	TRBV7-3	TGTGCCAGCAGCCGAGACAGGGATAATTCACCCCTCCACTTT	CASSRDRDNSPLHF
.	TRBJ1-6	.	TRBV10-3	TGTGCCATCAGTGAGTCCCACTATAATTCACCCCTCCACTTT	CAISESHYNSPLHF
.	TRBJ2-3	.	TRBV4-1	TGCGCCAGCAGCCAAGGACAGCTCATGGGGACGCAGTATTTT	CASSQGQLMGTQYF
.	TRBJ2-2	TRBD1	TRBV7-9	TGTGCCAGCAGCCGACAGGGGGCGTTCACCGGGGAGCTGTTTTTT	CASSRQGAFTGELFF
.	TRBJ2-3	TRBD2	TRBV7-2	TGTGCCAGCAGCCTCCTCCCTAGCGGTACAACGGCGGATACGCAGTATTTT	CASSLLPSGTTADTQYF
once	TRBJ2-1	.	TRBV20-1	TGCAGTGCTAGTCCTTTACACATACAGTTCTTC	CSASPLHIQFF
.	TRBJ2-5	.	TRBV19	TGTGCCAGTAGTACAGGGAATCAAGAGACCCAGTACTTC	CASSTGNQETQYF
.	TRBJ2-3	.	TRBV7-9	TGTGCCAGCAGCTATAGGAGGGGAGGTGCAGATACGCAGTATTTT	CASSYRRGGADTQYF
.	TRBJ2-1	TRBD1	TRBV14	TGTGCCAGTTCCCCGGCAGGGGGTTACGGTGAGCAGTTCTTC	CASSPAGGYGEQFF
.	TRBJ1-2	TRBD1	TRBV7-9	TGTGCCAGCAGCCTAGGGGGCTGGGGCTATGGCTACACCTTC	CASSLGGWGYGYTF
.	TRBJ2-4	.	TRBV11-3	TGTGCCAGCAGCTTAGTTCCAGGAAATCAGTACTTC	CASSLVPGNQYF
few	TRBJ2-5	.	TRBV28	TGTGCCAGCATGTCCGGCGGAAACCAAGAGACCCAGTACTTC	CASMSGGNQETQYF
.	TRBJ1-5	.	TRBV4-1	TGCGCCAGCAGCCAAGCGGAGACCCGGGGTGGGCCCCAGCATTTT	CASSQAETRGGPQHF
once	TRBJ1-1	.	TRBV7-3	TGTGCCAGCAGCTTAACGGGAGGCCAGGAAGCTTTCTTT	CASSLTGGQEAFF
.	TRBJ2-1	TRBD2	TRBV13	TGTGCCAGCAGCTTAACGTGGACTAGCGGGAGGGCTGGGATCGGGAATGAGCAGTTCTTC	CASSLTWTSGRAGIGNEQFF
.	TRBJ2-2	.	TRBV7-9	TGTTCCAGCAGTCGGAGTGGGGAGCTGTTTTTT	CSSSRSGELFF
.	TRBJ2-5	.	TRBV7-9	TGTTCCAGCAGTCGGACAGAAGAGACCCAGTACTTC	CSSSRTEETQYF
.	TRBJ2-7	.	TRBV6-1	TGTGCCAGCAGCTCTAATTACGAGCAGTACTTC	CASSSNYEQYF
.	TRBJ2-3	.	TRBV29-1	TGCAGCGTTGAAGACCCCCTAACCCGCGGGTCCTACACAGATACGCAGTATTTT	CSVEDPLTRGSYTDTQYF
.	TRBJ2-7	.	TRBV5-6	TGTGCCAGCAGCTCGGACACCTACGAGCAGTACTTC	CASSSDTYEQYF
.	TRBJ1-4	.	TRBV11-3	TGTGCCAGCAGCAAGGGGGTGGTTGAAAAACTGTTTTTT	CASSKGVVEKLFF
.	TRBJ2-5	.	TRBV20-1	TGCAGTGCTAGGAGGGAGACCCAGTACTTC	CSARRETQYF